This record concerns one T cell receptor beta chain sequence. The clone's antigen remains unknown. The record has no base qualities; no much larger clone is one base away. This sample is part of a study of T cell repertoires in ileal Crohn's disease (dated by TCRdb to between 2017 and 2020). Regarding the complete study: The median duration of disease was approximately 7.9 years, and at the time of surgery around 32% of patients were active smokers. A total of around 170 mucosal samples from roughly 50 patients were sequenced, collected from several sites on the surgical specimen as well as at postoperative endoscopy. Endoscopic postoperative recurrence was defined as a Rutgeerts score above i0. The study was conducted in parallel with a multicentre cohort that was designed to identify predictors of early endoscopic recurrence following ileocolonic resection. M6 samples were neoterminal ileum biopsies taken at postoperative colonoscopy. Roughly half of the patients were given postoperative therapy, with fewer than 12 receiving thiopurines and 18 receiving anti-TNF agents. All patients had surgery for a complication: stricturing disease in around 60% and penetrating disease in around 39%. TCR repertoire analysis was performed in about 61 Crohn's disease patients drawn from a prospective multicentre cohort. Overall results and qualifications from the work: Sorted CD8 T cells carried more high-frequency clones than CD4 T cells, suggesting mucosal expansions were mainly CD8. A significantly higher proportion of clonal expansions was observed in active smokers at surgery than in non-smokers (25.9% vs 17.9%, p=0.02). Only a subgroup of patients, of unstated size, had mucosal CD4 and CD8 T cells sorted and sequenced. Higher percentages of high-frequency clones at the time of surgery were linked to endoscopic recurrence, and every patient with clonality above 26.8% (18/57) had recurrence. Within the first year after surgery, the timing of postoperative endoscopy varied, and the median delay was around 6.7 months.

This specimen's time point label, interpreted: neoterminal ileum biopsy at postoperative endoscopy, about 6 months after surgery. Eligible patients were adults with ileal or ileocolonic Crohn's disease who had an indication for ileocolonic resection. Whole ileal mucosal biopsies were kept frozen at -80 degrees C prior to DNA extraction. Genomic DNA was extracted from frozen whole biopsies using a TRizol-based method and was quantified with a NanoDrop 2000 spectrophotometer. Cut back by 3 bases and 5 bases, the V and J ends lie 10 bases apart. Taken from the germline V gene, the CDR1 and CDR2 loops are SGHTA and FQGTGA. There are 13 amino acids in the CDR3, from cysteine to phenylalanine inclusive. Of all the DNA, just the CDR3 is kept, 39 bases in frame from base 1. For commercial TCRB immunosequencing, around 0.5 micrograms of biopsy DNA were submitted for each sample. Adaptive Biotechnology amplified the CDR3 regions from genomic DNA with a two-step multiplex PCR designed to control amplification bias. The first PCR used primers for every V and J gene segment; the second PCR added barcodes and Illumina adapters. An Illumina instrument was used to sequence the CDR3 libraries. Turning to the authors' computational methods: The analysis drew on both the pipelines supplied by the vendor and custom analysis of the raw data in R/Bioconductor running R version 3.3.0. Clonality, which ranges from 0 to 1, was calculated as the inverse of the normalised Shannon entropy across all productive clones. High-frequency clones were defined as the share of the repertoire taken up by the top 100 clones, keeping only clones that passed a 95% confidence test. Repertoire diversity was measured with the Simpson index, and overlap between samples was measured with the Morisita-Horn index. TCRdb provides this immuneACCESS table in a form limited to in-frame rearrangements. Some clones are lacking; in checked studies, under half of them reflect an unresolved V gene, and why the rest are absent is not known. V, J and clone size are those of that table, while D and trimming were read from the DNA. The sample yields 55,000 to 65,000 clones; about 89% were counted once. The ten largest clonotypes hold roughly 2% of the sample.

This sequence originates from an adult with Crohn's disease. Recombination connected TRBV7-3 to TRBJ1-2, with the D gene call left open. The source material was ileal tissue. The nucleotide sequence reads TGTGCCAGCAGCTTCGACATTGATTATGGCTACACCTTC. It translates as CASSFDIDYGYTF. The reference TRBV7-3 and TRBJ1-2 proteins fill in what lies around the CDR3, so the full variable domain reads GAGVSQTPSNKVTEKGKYVELRCDPISGHTALYWYRQSLGQGPEFLIYFQGTGAADDSGLPNDRFFAVRPEGSVSTLKIQRTERGDSAVYLCASSFDIDYGYTFGSGTRLTVV.